This T cell receptor (beta chain) stems from a study of blood T cell repertoires in COVID-19. Study background: Samples taken during acute and convalescent COVID-19 were collected in the United States, Italy and Spain.

Method: immunoSEQ multiplex PCR; TCRdb's copy keeps in-frame clones and lacks some. This sample yields 200,000 to 250,000 clones, of which approximately 78% are seen a single time; approximately 8.4% belongs to the top ten. V dropped 6 bases and J dropped 10 bases, with 16 bases sitting between them. The CDR3 extends over 13 amino acids. Looked up from germline, CDR1 is KGHSH and CDR2 is LQKENI. Material: peripheral blood. This TCR derives from a woman aged 80 or over with COVID-19, enrolled during active disease. V usage is TRBV18 and J usage is TRBJ2-1; D remains ambiguous. The CDR3 loop reads CASSVPVSDEQFF. In DNA form, the CDR3 reads TGTGCCAGCTCCGTACCGGTAAGCGACGAGCAGTTCTTC.